This is a list of T cell receptor beta chains from one sample in a study of cytomegalovirus exposure and HLA in healthy donors. The data were produced by immunoSEQ multiplex PCR, yet TCRdb's version contains in-frame clones alone and is incomplete. This table has about 190,000 clones, 75% to 90% appearing once. The specimen was PBMCs. The receptors stem from a man between 35 and 55 years old in good health and CMV-seropositive. Each CDR3 is given with its conserved first and last residue. The order of the fields is V gene, D gene, CDR3 protein. The D gene is left open where the match is weak.

TRBV4-1	-	CASSQPVGGSYEQYF
TRBV7-2	-	CASSSGANEQYF
TRBV2	-	CASRTPDSYYEQYF
TRBV28	TRBD1	CASRIQGAGGEQYF
TRBV5-4	-	CASSLVPGRTNEKLFF
TRBV6-6	TRBD2	CASSQLAGVMQETQYF
TRBV18	-	CASSPSPGPSAGELFF
TRBV20-1	TRBD2	CSAREVGLAYF
TRBV28	TRBD1	CASSHRTGTGVGETQYF
TRBV19	-	CASSPRQPELFF
TRBV19	-	CASVRARGEKLFF
TRBV7-9	TRBD1	CASSEPGTGGLLTF
TRBV6-1	TRBD1	CASSSIGGGRGYTF
TRBV7-9	-	CASSFIRDGTGELFF
TRBV5-1	-	CASSLAQGYSYEQYF
TRBV5-6	TRBD1	CASSVGQVLSAFF
TRBV11-3	TRBD1	CASSLEKTGGTYEQYF
TRBV18	TRBD1	CASSPGVGGRWNTEAFF
TRBV11-2	-	CASSLEKSGWLSGSYEQYF
TRBV7-9	-	CASSLALAATNEKLFF
TRBV28	TRBD1	CASLTGVGEQYF
TRBV7-8	-	CASGADTEAFF